Many counts were recorded for the clone carrying this TCR beta chain. V lost 6 bases to trimming and J lost 4 bases; unmatched junction nucleotides: 15. This CDR3 is built from 19 residues. Germline CDR1 reads DFQATT; CDR2 reads SNEGSKA (reference sequence). Combining iRepertoire HTBI primers with Arm-PCR of CDR3 regions, the authors built TCR beta libraries. TCRdb independently ran MiXCR on the multiplex PCR reads; one entry per CDR3 protein. Of around 250,000 distinct CDR3 sequences in the sample, roughly 18% were seen once. The data were obtained in a study of regulatory T cells in long-lasting Graves disease. Study at large: Patients with new Graves' disease had used antithyroid drugs below 3 months.

The time point here: newly diagnosed GD, antithyroid drugs for less than 3 months. Construction of the TCR library relied on RNA isolated from PBMCs. The same sample was also studied in work on T cells in Graves' hyperthyroidism and ophthalmopathy. From that second work: In patients aged 18 to 65, hyperthyroidism was newly diagnosed, with duration under 2 months.

The material sequenced was peripheral blood mononuclear cells (PBMCs), taken at new diagnosis, from a patient treated with antithyroid drugs. The V and J genes are TRBV20-1 and TRBJ2-1; 16 nucleotides agree with TRBD2. The receptor was derived from a woman aged 30 to 39 with Graves disease. The CDR3 DNA reads TGCAGTGCGCCTTCTCCGGGACTAGCGGGGGGGACCACTTACAATGAGCAGTTCTTC. This translates into CSAPSPGLAGGTTYNEQFF.